Listed below are T cell receptor beta chains from one sample, sequenced in a study of patients and donors after allogeneic stem cell transplantation. One entry per CDR3 protein, called by TCRdb with MiXCR from the RT-PCR reads. The sample yields about 200,000 distinct CDR3 sequences, around 40% seen once. Sequencing was carried out using blood, either unsorted or a sorted T cell fraction (not recorded which). The source is a human donor who was either an allogeneic HSCT recipient or a stem cell or donor lymphocyte infusion donor (not recorded which). It is not recorded whose cells these are; they may come from a transplant donor. Each CDR3 is given with its conserved first and last residue. Each record gives: V gene, J gene, clone size, D gene, CDR3 protein, CDR3 DNA. D genes are given only for firm matches. Part of the rows lack a size; the others show once, few, many or a class for expanded clones.

TRBV10-2,TRBJ2-1,few,.,CASSENRDFYNEQFF,TGCGCCAGCAGTGAGAACCGGGACTTCTACAATGAGCAGTTCTTC
TRBV12-3/TRBV12-4,TRBJ1-4,few,TRBD1,CASSSPGTVGEKLFF,TGTGCCAGCAGTTCTCCCGGGACAGTGGGTGAAAAACTGTTTTTT
TRBV20-1,TRBJ1-1,few,.,CSARAGNTEAFF,TGCAGTGCTAGAGCCGGGAACACTGAAGCTTTCTTT
TRBV3-1,TRBJ2-5,.,.,CASSQGPGPEGETQYF,TGTGCCAGCAGCCAAGGTCCGGGACCCGAGGGAGAGACCCAGTACTTC
TRBV7-2,TRBJ2-3,.,.,CASSLTMADTQYF,TGTGCCAGCAGCTTAACCATGGCAGATACGCAGTATTTT
TRBV4-3,TRBJ1-3,.,.,CASSQEGASGNTIYF,TGCGCCAGCAGCCAAGAAGGTGCATCTGGAAACACCATATATTTT
TRBV4-2,TRBJ2-7,.,TRBD1,CASSYRDSPYEQYF,TGTGCCAGCAGCTACCGGGACAGCCCCTACGAGCAGTACTTC
TRBV6-5,TRBJ1-5,.,.,CASMGTEKGQPQHF,TGTGCCAGCATGGGAACGGAGAAAGGTCAGCCCCAGCATTTT
TRBV29-1,TRBJ1-1,.,TRBD1,CSVEGTGGAVTTEAFF,TGCAGCGTTGAAGGGACAGGGGGCGCGGTGACCACTGAAGCTTTCTTT
TRBV5-1,TRBJ1-5,.,.,CASSLTGDSNQPQHF,TGCGCCAGCAGCTTGACAGGAGATAGCAATCAGCCCCAGCATTTT
TRBV28,TRBJ2-6,.,.,CASSFRHRVTGANVLTF,TGTGCCAGCAGTTTCCGCCACAGGGTTACTGGGGCCAACGTCCTGACTTTC
TRBV6-1,TRBJ2-7,few,.,CASSPPGTYEQYF,TGTGCCAGCAGTCCCCCGGGAACCTACGAGCAGTACTTC
TRBV7-8,TRBJ2-1,few,.,CASSFSQPFNEQFF,TGTGCCAGCAGCTTCTCTCAGCCTTTCAATGAGCAGTTCTTC
TRBV28,TRBJ1-5,.,.,CASKENGRWGNQPQHF,TGTGCCAGCAAAGAGAACGGACGGTGGGGCAATCAGCCCCAGCATTTT
TRBV29-1,TRBJ1-1,.,.,CSVEVQLDTEAFF,TGCAGCGTTGAAGTACAGCTTGACACTGAAGCTTTCTTT
TRBV12-3/TRBV12-4,TRBJ1-3,.,TRBD1,CASRSTGDGNTIYF,TGTGCCAGCAGAAGTACAGGGGACGGAAACACCATATATTTT
TRBV20-1,TRBJ2-1,.,TRBD1,CSARGQVHYNEQFF,TGCAGTGCTAGGGGACAGGTTCACTACAATGAGCAGTTCTTC
TRBV7-3,TRBJ2-1,.,.,CASSLSPEDNEQFF,TGTGCCAGCAGCTTAAGCCCGGAAGACAATGAGCAGTTCTTC
TRBV28,TRBJ2-7,.,.,CASSANRQYYEQYF,TGTGCCAGCAGTGCAAATCGACAGTACTACGAGCAGTACTTC
TRBV20-1,TRBJ1-6,.,TRBD1,CSAKGTANSPLHF,TGCAGTGCTAAGGGGACAGCAAATTCACCCCTCCACTTT